These T cell receptor beta chains were read from a single sample in a study of shared clonotypes between healthy human individuals. Profiled with immunoSEQ multiplex PCR; TCRdb holds only in-frame clones, not every one. The sample has some 2,100,000 clones; nearly 97% are singletons. The sample was naive CD4+ T cells sorted from blood. The receptors shown here come from a man between 18 and 35 years old in good health. Both conserved end residues are part of each CDR3. The D gene is left open where the match is weak. For some rows the clone size is stated as once, few or many, or as a class when expanded; others skip it.

D: TRBD2; J: TRBJ2-5; size: .; V: TRBV29-1; DNA: TGCAGCGTTGAAAAGGGCCCCCCGGGGTCTACTAGCGGGAGGAACCCAGAGACCCAGTACTTC; CDR3: CSVEKGPPGSTSGRNPETQYF
D: .; J: TRBJ2-7; size: .; V: TRBV2; DNA: TGTGCCAGCAGTGAAAGGGAAGGGCTCGAGCAGTACTTC; CDR3: CASSEREGLEQYF
D: .; J: TRBJ1-1; size: .; V: TRBV6-5; DNA: TGTGCCAGCAGTTATGGCAGGGAGGCTTTCTTT; CDR3: CASSYGREAFF
D: TRBD2; J: TRBJ2-7; size: .; V: TRBV28; DNA: TGTGCCAGTCTTAGGGCTAGCGGGAGCCTCTACGAGCAGTACTTC; CDR3: CASLRASGSLYEQYF
D: .; J: TRBJ1-3; size: .; V: TRBV7-9; DNA: TGTGCCAGCAGCTTAGAAGGTTACGGAAACACCATATATTTT; CDR3: CASSLEGYGNTIYF
D: .; J: TRBJ1-2; size: .; V: TRBV25-1; DNA: TGTGCCAGCAGTGAAGGGGGGTTTGGCTACACCTTC; CDR3: CASSEGGFGYTF
D: TRBD1; J: TRBJ1-1; size: .; V: TRBV6-6; DNA: TGTGCCAGCAGTTACTCATCAGGGGGCACTGAAGCTTTCTTT; CDR3: CASSYSSGGTEAFF
D: TRBD1; J: TRBJ2-5; size: .; V: TRBV5-1; DNA: TGCGCCAGCAACAGCGTTCAGGGGGCGCTTGGGGAGACCCAGTACTTC; CDR3: CASNSVQGALGETQYF
D: TRBD1; J: TRBJ1-1; size: .; V: TRBV7-9; DNA: TGTGCCAGCAGCTTAGCGGGACAGCTAGTTGGTTGGGCTTTCTTT; CDR3: CASSLAGQLVGWAFF
D: .; J: TRBJ2-7; size: once; V: TRBV2; DNA: TGTGCCAGCAGTGAACTGAACGAGCAGTACTTC; CDR3: CASSELNEQYF
D: .; J: TRBJ2-7; size: .; V: TRBV5-5; DNA: TGTGCCAGCAGCTTGGAACGAGGACCCTACGAGCAGTACTTC; CDR3: CASSLERGPYEQYF
D: .; J: TRBJ2-3; size: .; V: TRBV5-1; DNA: TGCGCCAGCAGCTTCCAGACAGATACGCAGTATTTT; CDR3: CASSFQTDTQYF
D: .; J: TRBJ1-6; size: .; V: TRBV30; DNA: TGTGCCTGGAGCCCCTGGGATGGTCCACCCCTCCACTTT; CDR3: CAWSPWDGPPLHF
D: .; J: TRBJ2-3; size: .; V: TRBV29-1; DNA: TGCAGCGTGGGAGGTATGTTCACAGATACGCAGTATTTT; CDR3: CSVGGMFTDTQYF
D: .; J: TRBJ2-3; size: .; V: TRBV28; DNA: TGTGCCAGCAGTTTGCTCGAGAGATCCACAGATACGCAGTATTTT; CDR3: CASSLLERSTDTQYF
D: TRBD1; J: TRBJ1-1; size: .; V: TRBV6-1; DNA: TGTGCCAGCAGCGTTACAGGGGATGAAGCTTTCTTT; CDR3: CASSVTGDEAFF
D: .; J: TRBJ2-2; size: .; V: TRBV5-1; DNA: TGCGCCAGCAGGTTCTCGTCGGGATACACCGGGGAGCTGTTTTTT; CDR3: CASRFSSGYTGELFF
D: TRBD1; J: TRBJ2-3; size: .; V: TRBV18; DNA: TGTGCCAGCTCACCAATCGGACAGGGAAACACAGATACGCAGTATTTT; CDR3: CASSPIGQGNTDTQYF
D: .; J: TRBJ2-5; size: once; V: TRBV2; DNA: TGTGCCAGCAGTGAACTTTCTGGAGTTGAGACCCAGTACTTC; CDR3: CASSELSGVETQYF
D: .; J: TRBJ1-5; size: .; V: TRBV6-6; DNA: TGTGCCAGCAGGATGTATAGCAATCAGCCCCAGCATTTT; CDR3: CASRMYSNQPQHF
D: TRBD2; J: TRBJ2-1; size: .; V: TRBV30; DNA: TGTGCCCCAGCCGCCGGGACTATGATTGACAATGAGCAGTTCTTC; CDR3: CAPAAGTMIDNEQFF
D: TRBD1; J: TRBJ1-2; size: .; V: TRBV10-3; DNA: TGTGCCATCAAGAAACCGGGACAGGGTTATGGCTACACCTTC; CDR3: CAIKKPGQGYGYTF
D: .; J: TRBJ1-2; size: .; V: TRBV28; DNA: TGTGCCAGCAGTTTCAGGGACATGTATGGCTACACCTTC; CDR3: CASSFRDMYGYTF
D: TRBD1; J: TRBJ2-7; size: .; V: TRBV25-1; DNA: TGTGCCAGCAGTGAAATTCCGGGACAGGGGAAGGACGAGCAGTACTTC; CDR3: CASSEIPGQGKDEQYF
D: .; J: TRBJ2-5; size: once; V: TRBV11-2; DNA: TGTGCCAGCAGCTTGCGGGGCGGCGTGGAGACTAAACAAGAGACCCAGTACTTC; CDR3: CASSLRGGVETKQETQYF
D: .; J: TRBJ1-1; size: .; V: TRBV28; DNA: TGTGCCAGCAGTGTAATTATGAACACTGAAGCTTTCTTT; CDR3: CASSVIMNTEAFF
D: TRBD1; J: TRBJ1-1; size: .; V: TRBV6-1; DNA: TGTGCCAGCAGGAGGGACAGGAACGCTGAAGCTTTCTTT; CDR3: CASRRDRNAEAFF
D: .; J: TRBJ1-2; size: .; V: TRBV7-2; DNA: TGTGCCAGCAGCTTACCGGGTAACTATGGCTACACCTTC; CDR3: CASSLPGNYGYTF
D: .; J: TRBJ2-5; size: once; V: TRBV6-6; DNA: TGTGCCAGCAGTCGGGACTGGGAGACCCAGTACTTC; CDR3: CASSRDWETQYF
D: TRBD1; J: TRBJ1-6; size: .; V: TRBV5-4; DNA: TGTGCCAGCAGCTTGGACAGGGGATCTTCACCCCTCCACTTT; CDR3: CASSLDRGSSPLHF
D: TRBD1; J: TRBJ2-7; size: .; V: TRBV5-1; DNA: TGCGCCAGCAGCTTGACGGGGACAGGGGGTCCGAGAGAGCAGTACTTC; CDR3: CASSLTGTGGPREQYF
D: TRBD1; J: TRBJ2-7; size: once; V: TRBV6-6; DNA: TGTGCCAGCGGCGTCCTAAGACAGGGGCCCTACGAGCAGTACTTC; CDR3: CASGVLRQGPYEQYF
D: .; J: TRBJ1-5; size: .; V: TRBV30; DNA: TGTGCCTGGAGTCATAGGGCCGGGGTAAGCAATCAGCCCCAGCATTTT; CDR3: CAWSHRAGVSNQPQHF
D: .; J: TRBJ1-6; size: .; V: TRBV28; DNA: TGTGCCAGCAGTTTGCGATCACCCCTCCACTTT; CDR3: CASSLRSPLHF
D: TRBD1; J: TRBJ1-5; size: .; V: TRBV6-1; DNA: TGTGCCACCCTTCCCCCGACAGGGGCGATTCAGCCCCAGCATTTT; CDR3: CATLPPTGAIQPQHF
D: .; J: TRBJ2-7; size: .; V: TRBV10-3; DNA: TGTGCCATCAGTGAAACTAGTTACGAGCAGTACTTC; CDR3: CAISETSYEQYF
D: TRBD1; J: TRBJ1-2; size: .; V: TRBV6-1; DNA: TGTGCCAGCAGTCCGACAGGGAACATCTATGGCTACACCTTC; CDR3: CASSPTGNIYGYTF
D: TRBD2; J: TRBJ2-5; size: once; V: TRBV4-3; DNA: TGCGCCAGCGCGCGGGAGGGCCGAGAGACCCAGTACTTC; CDR3: CASAREGRETQYF
D: .; J: TRBJ1-1; size: once; V: TRBV9; DNA: TGTGCCAGCAGCGTCAGGGCGAACACTGAAGCTTTCTTT; CDR3: CASSVRANTEAFF
D: .; J: TRBJ2-3; size: once; V: TRBV10-1; DNA: TGCGCCAGCAGTGAGTCGAGGACGGGGTTGGCAGATACGCAGTATTTT; CDR3: CASSESRTGLADTQYF
D: .; J: TRBJ1-5; size: once; V: TRBV19; DNA: TGTGCCACCAGGGTAGGAACCGACAATCAGCCCCAGCATTTT; CDR3: CATRVGTDNQPQHF
D: .; J: TRBJ2-2; size: .; V: TRBV18; DNA: TGTGCCAGCTCACCAGTGGTGGCGGACACCGGGGAGCTGTTTTTT; CDR3: CASSPVVADTGELFF
D: TRBD1; J: TRBJ2-2; size: once; V: TRBV5-6; DNA: TGTGCCAGCAGCTCCGACAGGGCTGGCACCGGGGAGCTGTTTTTT; CDR3: CASSSDRAGTGELFF
D: .; J: TRBJ2-5; size: once; V: TRBV28; DNA: TGTGCCAGCAGTTTACGGGGGCGCCGGGTGGTTCAAGAGACCCAGTACTTC; CDR3: CASSLRGRRVVQETQYF
D: .; J: TRBJ1-4; size: .; V: TRBV7-9; DNA: TGTGCCAGCAGCTTAGGCGGGGGCAGGGAAAAACTGTTTTTT; CDR3: CASSLGGGREKLFF
D: .; J: TRBJ1-5; size: .; V: TRBV28; DNA: TGTGCCAGCAGGGGCAGCGGTGAACCCCAGCATTTT; CDR3: CASRGSGEPQHF
D: .; J: TRBJ2-3; size: once; V: TRBV2; DNA: TGTGCCAGCAACCCGCGCACAGATACGCAGTATTTT; CDR3: CASNPRTDTQYF
D: TRBD1; J: TRBJ2-7; size: .; V: TRBV5-1; DNA: TGCGCCAGCAGCTTGTTGACGGGACAGGGACACGAGCAGTACTTC; CDR3: CASSLLTGQGHEQYF
D: .; J: TRBJ2-3; size: .; V: TRBV7-7; DNA: TGTGCTAGCAGCTTTGGGGCCACAGATACGCAGTATTTT; CDR3: CASSFGATDTQYF
D: .; J: TRBJ2-2; size: .; V: TRBV7-8; DNA: TGTGCCAGCAGATCGGACAGATCCGGGGAGCTGTTTTTT; CDR3: CASRSDRSGELFF
D: TRBD1; J: TRBJ1-5; size: once; V: TRBV30; DNA: TGTGCCTGCGACTCTACAGGGGAACGTCAGCCCCAGCATTTT; CDR3: CACDSTGERQPQHF
D: .; J: TRBJ1-2; size: few; V: TRBV2; DNA: TGTGCCAGCAGTCCCAACAGGACCCCAAACTATGGCTACACCTTC; CDR3: CASSPNRTPNYGYTF
D: .; J: TRBJ1-2; size: .; V: TRBV7-9; DNA: TGTGCCAGCAGCTCCACGGACAGAGGGTTTGGCTACACCTTC; CDR3: CASSSTDRGFGYTF